This T cell receptor (beta chain) came from a study of blood T cell repertoires in COVID-19. This clone has more than one count but fewer than ten. In the study's own analysis: Scientists estimated how many nucleated cells there were by amplifying reference gene primers. The table came from immunoSEQ multiplex PCR; TCRdb's copy has only in-frame clones and leaves some out. V, J and clone size reflect that table, while D and trimming were determined from the DNA. This table holds 260,000 or so clones, approximately 81% found once. The TCR sequence derives from a woman in her 50s who had recovered from COVID-19. The sample consisted of PBMCs or T cells enriched from blood (not recorded which).

CDR3 region: CASSISQGAPSNQPQHF. For the CDR3, the DNA is TGTGCCAGTAGTATATCACAGGGGGCGCCTAGCAATCAGCCCCAGCATTTT. The J gene is TRBJ1-5, the V gene TRBV19, with 9 positions matching TRBD1. The CDR3 runs to 17 residues. After removal of 2 bases from V and 0 bases from J, the junction contained 5 bases not matched to a gene. Germline V gives CDR1 LNHDA, CDR2 SQIVND (reference sequence). The whole variable domain, remainder taken from reference TRBV19 and TRBJ1-5, is DGGITQSPKYLFRKEGQNVTLSCEQNLNHDAMYWYRQDPGQGLRLIYYSQIVNDFQKGDIAEGYSVSREKKESFPLTVTSAQKNPTAFYLCASSISQGAPSNQPQHFGDGTRLSIL.